This TCR beta chain is drawn from a study of identical twins. This clonotype was found a few times. TCRdb analysed the 5' RACE reads with MiXCR anew, one entry per CDR3 protein. Of fewer than 550,000 distinct CDR3 sequences listed, roughly 13% are singletons. Germline loops: CDR1 SEHNR, CDR2 FQNEAQ (reference sequence). The CDR3 loop spans 17 amino acids. Unmatched junction bases numbered 5, after V lost 4 bases and J lost 0 bases. This sample also appeared in a second study, on yellow fever vaccine responses in identical twins.

Sequenced input: CD4+ T cells sorted from blood. The receptor's source is a young woman in good health. The chain links TRBV7-9 to TRBJ2-3, with 12 bases aligning to TRBD2. CDR3 amino acids: CASSSGLAGPSTDTQYF. The CDR3 bases are TGTGCCAGCAGCTCTGGACTAGCGGGACCAAGCACAGATACGCAGTATTTT.